The source of this T cell receptor (beta chain) is a study of cytotoxic CD8 clonotypes in ibrutinib-treated CLL (dated by TCRdb to the early 2020s). With respect to the entire study: The cohort had about a dozen relapsed/refractory and roughly 15 treatment-naive patients; under 18 were IGHV unmutated. Responses were partial in some 24 patients and complete in 2; after median 68 months follow-up, about 14 stayed in remission and about twelve progressed. Response samples were taken after a median of roughly eleven months on treatment, ranging from about 6 to 40 months. On average, each sample had about 250,000 productive templates and approximately 89,000 productive rearrangements. Of the 86 people in the trial, about two dozen had longitudinal samples available. Cryopreserved peripheral blood mononuclear cells were collected before treatment, at response, and at either disease progression or sustained remission. All remission and progressive disease samples were collected while patients were still receiving ibrutinib.

Counted from cysteine to phenylalanine, this CDR3 has 13 amino acids. Only CDR3 DNA is held: 39 bases, read in frame from base 1. The germline V gene specifies SGHRS as CDR1 and YFSETQ as CDR2. V sheds 4 bases and J sheds 3 bases, leaving 10 bases between their ends. As to this clone: Its binding antigen is unknown. Base qualities are not recorded, but no much larger clone differs from it by a single base.

On the study overall, not on this receptor specifically: Public clonotypes were rare and either contracted or stayed stable during treatment, and the rise in clonality at ibrutinib response reflected the expansion of private clonotypes. Sampling times were not matched between patients in sustained remission and patients whose disease was progressing, and lymph node repertoires were not examined. At ibrutinib response clonality went up, during sustained remission it held steady, and at progression it dropped back toward baseline. Baseline clonality exceeded that of age-matched healthy donors and correlated strongly with circulating CD8+ T-cell counts.

Each clonotype received, on average, approximately 9.9x coverage in deep resolution sequencing performed on a MiSeq, where the target depth lay between 1 in 1 million and 1 in 200,000 T cells. The immunoSEQ hsTCRB Kit was used to generate TCR beta libraries. Concerning the study's data processing: Data were analyzed with ImmunoSEQ Data Assistant and ImmunoSEQ Analyzer, with V, D and J genes assigned per IMGT definitions. Clonality, which ranges from 0 to 1, was calculated as one minus the normalized Shannon entropy of productive rearrangement frequencies. Public clonotype analysis was restricted to overrepresented clonotypes comprising at least 0.05% of each patient's repertoire. Repertoires from thirteen age-matched healthy donors in immuneACCESS were used as clonality controls. Entries here come from immuneACCESS through TCRdb and include only in-frame sequences with V and J called. Some clones fail to appear in such tables; in the studies checked, an unresolved V gene covers under half of the shortfall, and the cause of the remainder is unknown. D and trimming come from the DNA, and the V and J calls and clone size come from that table. This sample lists about 160,000 clones; nearly 90% were detected once. Clones ranked in the top ten supply 3% of the sample.

The time point label, read with the paper, signifies: progressive disease on ibrutinib. For TCR beta library preparation, about 2 micrograms of genomic DNA were isolated from cryopreserved PBMCs. Longitudinal blood samples from CLL patients on ibrutinib monotherapy were analyzed using high-throughput TCR beta sequencing. Patients were enrolled in a phase 2 open-label single-center ibrutinib monotherapy trial. This sequence uses TRBV5-1 and TRBJ1-1; a tentative D match to TRBD1 spans 5 bases. The sample consisted of PBMCs, taken at disease progression, from a patient treated with ibrutinib. The source of this sequence is a human donor with chronic lymphocytic leukemia. The CDR3 is CASSVLGDTEAFF. Read as DNA, the sequence is TGCGCCAGCAGCGTACTGGGGGACACTGAAGCTTTCTTT. The reference TRBV5-1 and TRBJ1-1 proteins fill in what lies around the CDR3, so the full variable domain reads KAGVTQTPRYLIKTRGQQVTLSCSPISGHRSVSWYQQTPGQGLQFLFEYFSETQRNKGNFPGRFSGRQFSNSRSEMNVSTLELGDSALYLCASSVLGDTEAFFGQGTRLTVV.